The entry below describes one TCR beta chain. Germline CDR1 and CDR2: LGHNT and FRNRAP. V lost 7 bases to trimming and J lost 2 bases, with 15 bases between them. The CDR3 covers 14 residues. Data came from immunoSEQ multiplex PCR; TCRdb stores just in-frame clones and leaves some out. The sample has some 40,000 clones, about 88% seen once. These data come from a study of T cell changes during pregnancy in multiple sclerosis. The chain recombines TRBV12-5 with TRBJ2-7; TRBD1 is a possible D gene (5 bases). The sample consisted of CD8+ T cells from peripheral blood mononuclear cells, taken in the first trimester of pregnancy. The source of this sequence is a female donor with multiple sclerosis, enrolled in a pregnancy study. CDR3: CASAPAGSTYEQYF. The CDR3 DNA is TGTGCTAGTGCCCCCGCAGGGTCCACCTACGAGCAGTACTTC.